This TCR beta chain was captured by sequencing in a study of T cell changes during pregnancy in multiple sclerosis (dated by TCRdb to about 2019). In terms of the full investigation: In women with multiple sclerosis, the researchers looked at how the T cell repertoire shifted as pregnancy progressed.

Looking up the germline V gene yields CDR1 SGHTA and CDR2 FQGNSA. Ends trimmed: V by 0 bases, J by 5 bases; bases unmatched to a gene: 0. Measured from the cysteine to the phenylalanine, the CDR3 is 13 residues long. The CDR3 DNA has 39 bases and is translated from base 1. Details on this clone: There is no known antigen for this receptor. No clone much larger than this one lies a single base away; base qualities are absent.

Preparation of the library involved the immunoSEQ multiplex PCR assay. Drawn from immuneACCESS, this table holds only the in-frame rearrangements with V and J called that TCRdb kept. Clones are partly lost; checked studies trace under half to an unresolved V gene and leave the rest unexplained. Within this sample are roughly 40,000 clones, with 75% to 95% of them counted one time only. Approximately 0.5% of the sample goes to the ten largest clones. This sequence was found in a female donor in good health, enrolled as a control in a pregnancy study. This sample comprised CD4+ T cells from peripheral blood mononuclear cells, obtained in the second trimester of pregnancy. The V gene is TRBV7-2 and the J gene is TRBJ2-5, with TRBD2 matching 7 junction bases. Here the CDR3 is given as CASSLAGGETQYF. The DNA sequence follows: TGTGCCAGCAGCTTAGCGGGGGGGGAGACCCAGTACTTC.